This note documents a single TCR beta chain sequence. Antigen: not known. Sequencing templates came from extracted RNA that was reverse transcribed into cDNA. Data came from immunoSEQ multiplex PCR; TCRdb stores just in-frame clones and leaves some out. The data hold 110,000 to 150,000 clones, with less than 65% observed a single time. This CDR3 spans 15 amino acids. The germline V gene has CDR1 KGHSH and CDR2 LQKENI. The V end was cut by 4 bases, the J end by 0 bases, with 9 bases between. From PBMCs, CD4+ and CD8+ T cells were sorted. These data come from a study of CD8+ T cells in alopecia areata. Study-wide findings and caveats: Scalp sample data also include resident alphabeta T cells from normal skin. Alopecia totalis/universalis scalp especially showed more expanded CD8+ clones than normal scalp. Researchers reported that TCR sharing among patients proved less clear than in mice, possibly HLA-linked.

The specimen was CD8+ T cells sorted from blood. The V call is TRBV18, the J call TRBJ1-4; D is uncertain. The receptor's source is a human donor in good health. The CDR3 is CASSRHLATNEKLFF. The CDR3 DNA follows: TGTGCCAGCTCACGCCACTTAGCAACTAATGAAAAACTGTTTTTT.